This paragraph reports one TCR beta chain. This record comes from a study of blood T cell repertoires in COVID-19. Profiled with immunoSEQ multiplex PCR; TCRdb holds only in-frame clones, not every one. The top ten hold 18% of the sample, which has approximately 90,000 clones, around nine tenths seen once. CDR3 length: 12 residues. V gave up 6 bases and J gave up 3 bases, with 6 bases separating them. The chain has TRBV12-3 or TRBV12-4 and TRBJ1-5; D not certain. The sequence was obtained from a woman older than 75 with acute or convalescent COVID-19. Specimen: peripheral blood. In DNA, the CDR3 is TGTGCCAGCAGCCTCCCCAATCAGCCCCAGCATTTT. It codes for CASSLPNQPQHF.